The source of this T cell receptor beta chain is a study of CD4 T cells in relation to SARS-CoV-2 and coronaviruses. Study observations and caveats: Compared with monoreactive clones, crossreactive clones showed significantly weaker SARS-CoV-2 expansion.

For 10 days, about 9.9 x 10^4 sorted CD4+ cells grew with T cell-depleted PBMCs and CEF. For this clone: Its antigen is unidentified.

CEF-cultured naive and memory CD4+ T cell DNA got survey-level sequencing. TCRdb's table, derived via immunoSEQ multiplex PCR, lists solely in-frame clones and lacks some. The sample contains some 44,000 clones, about four fifths of which appear only once. V was clipped by 5 bases and J by 2 bases; unmatched bases: 6. The CDR3 loop spans 17 amino acids. The germline V gene has CDR1 SGHVS and CDR2 FNYEAQ. This sequence was found in an adult with COVID-19. Sequenced sample: naive CD4+ T cells from PBMCs, cultured in vitro. Described subset: naive CD4+ T cells isolated by negative enrichment. The V call is TRBV7-6, the J call TRBJ2-7; 16 bases match TRBD2. CDR3 amino acids: CASSGGTSGRDTYEQYF. DNA for the CDR3: TGTGCCAGCAGCGGGGGGACTAGCGGGAGGGATACCTACGAGCAGTACTTC. Drawing the rest from reference TRBV7-6 and TRBJ2-7, the complete variable domain is GAGVSQSPRYKVTKRGQDVALRCDPISGHVSLYWYRQALGQGPEFLTYFNYEAQQDKSGLPNDRFSAERPEGSISTLTIQRTEQRDSAMYRCASSGGTSGRDTYEQYFGPGTRLTVT.